Shown below are 16 T cell receptor beta chains from a single sample sequenced in a study of T cell repertoires in ileal Crohn's disease. Profiling relied on immunoSEQ multiplex PCR, and the TCRdb table lists in-frame clones only, not all of them. The sample holds about 14,000 clones, around 84% seen once. The sample consisted of ileal tissue. These TCRs come from an adult with Crohn's disease.

The chain recombines TRBV7-9 with TRBJ2-7; D is perhaps TRBD1 (5 bases). Germline values: CDR1 SEHNR, CDR2 FQNEAQ (reference sequence). This CDR3 region has 14 residues. With 6 bases removed from V and 6 bases from J, the gap between germline ends came to 18 bases. The CDR3 is CASSPRRLTGEQYF. DNA of the CDR3: TGTGCCAGCAGTCCGCGGCGATTAACAGGCGAGCAGTACTTC.

This clone was seen only once. The V call is TRBV19, the J call TRBJ1-4; 7 bases fit TRBD1. The CDR3 is 20 residues long. The germline gives CDR1 LNHDA, CDR2 SQIVND (reference sequence). V was clipped by 6 bases and J by 0 bases; unmatched bases: 19. The DNA of the CDR3 is TGTGCCAGTAGATGGAAACGACAGGGAAGGGTTCATGCAACTAATGAAAAACTGTTTTTT. Protein product: CASRWKRQGRVHATNEKLFF.

This chain uses TRBV4-3 with TRBJ2-2; weak D call: TRBD2 (5 bases). Trimming left V 1 base short and J 3 bases short, with 9 bases between. The CDR3 is 15 residues long. Germline V gene lookup returns CDR1 LGHNA and CDR2 YSLEER. As DNA, the CDR3 is TGCGCCAGCAGCCAAGGAGTGCGGGACACCGGGGAGCTGTTTTTT. It specifies CASSQGVRDTGELFF.

V and J are TRBV28 and TRBJ2-3, with TRBD2 matching over 12 bases. The CDR3 has 14 amino acids. Per germline, CDR1 MDHEN and CDR2 SYDVKM. V lost 6 bases, J lost 5 bases, and 3 bases stayed unmatched. The CDR3 loop reads CASSLGLAGDTQYF. As DNA, the CDR3 is TGTGCCAGCAGCCTGGGACTAGCGGGAGATACGCAGTATTTT. Full variable domain (outside the CDR3, taken from reference TRBV28 and TRBJ2-3): DVKVTQSSRYLVKRTGEKVFLECVQDMDHENMFWYRQDPGLGLRLIYFSYDVKMKEKGDIPEGYSVSREKKERFSLILESASTNQTSMYLCASSLGLAGDTQYFGPGTRLTVL.

The chain couples TRBV18 to TRBJ2-7, with 9 positions matching TRBD2. This CDR3 region has 12 residues. The germline CDR1 and CDR2 sequences are KGHSH and LQKENI. The ends lost 8 bases at V and 1 base at J; junction bases unmatched: 0. The CDR3 bases are TGTGCCAGCGCGGGGGGGTCCTACGAGCAGTACTTC. Amino acid sequence: CASAGGSYEQYF.

This rearrangement joins TRBV30 to TRBJ1-2; TRBD1 is a possible D gene (6 bases). Germline assignment: CDR1 GTSNPN and CDR2 SVGIG (reference sequence). The CDR3 extends over 13 amino acids. V was pared by 1 base and J by 7 bases, with 13 bases between. CDR3 sequence (DNA): TGTGCCTGGAGTGCTCATGGGACAAGTGGCTACACCTTC. Residues: CAWSAHGTSGYTF.

CDR3 bases: TGTGCCTGGGGGACAGGGGTGGCAGATACGCAGTATTTT. Residues: CAWGTGVADTQYF. V is TRBV30 and J is TRBJ2-3; 10 nucleotides align to TRBD1. This CDR3 region has 13 residues. Germline loops: CDR1 GTSNPN, CDR2 SVGIG (reference sequence). Unmatched junction bases numbered 3, after V lost 5 bases and J lost 4 bases. The complete variable domain, with remaining parts taken from reference TRBV30 and TRBJ2-3, reads SQTIHQWPATLVQPVGSPLSLECTVEGTSNPNLYWYRQAAGRGLQLLFYSVGIGQISSEVPQNLSASRPQDRQFILSSKKLLLSDSGFYLCAWGTGVADTQYFGPGTRLTVL.

V gene TRBV5-8 combines with J gene TRBJ2-1; 9 bases are shared with TRBD1. The germline V gene has CDR1 SGHTS and CDR2 YDEGEE. V was clipped by 4 bases and J by 14 bases; unmatched bases: 7. The CDR3 length is 12 residues. The CDR3 DNA is TGTGCCAGCAGCGTGCGGGACAGGGAGAAGTTCTTC. The encoded protein is CASSVRDREKFF. Full variable domain (outside the CDR3, taken from reference TRBV5-8 and TRBJ2-1): EAGVTQSPTHLIKTRGQQATLRCSPISGHTSVYWYQQALGLGLQFLLWYDEGEERNRGNFPPRFSGRQFPNYSSELNVNALELEDSALYLCASSVRDREKFFGPGTRLTVL.

The chain recombines TRBV11-2 with TRBJ2-5, with TRBD2 identical over 9 bases. This CDR3 has 15 residues. Per germline, CDR1 SGHAT and CDR2 FQNNGV. Trimming took 0 bases from V and 5 from J; bases not matched to a gene: 4. CDR3 amino acids: CASSLETSGGETQYF. CDR3 nucleotides: TGTGCCAGCAGCTTAGAGACTAGCGGCGGGGAGACCCAGTACTTC.

V gene TRBV5-5 combines with J gene TRBJ2-7; weak D call: TRBD1 (5 bases). Germline V CDR1 and CDR2: SGHKS, YYEKEE (reference sequence). The ends were cut back, 2 bases at V and 4 bases at J, with 10 bases in the middle. CDR3 size: 13 residues. The CDR3 DNA reads TGTGCCAGCAGCTTCTTAGACAGATACGAGCAGTACTTC. Its protein is CASSFLDRYEQYF.

The chain has TRBV7-2 and TRBJ2-1; 12 positions agree with TRBD1. The CDR3 runs 15 residues. Germline CDR1 SGHTA, CDR2 FQGNSA. V dropped 5 bases and J dropped 7; count of bases not matched to a gene: 6. The CDR3 protein is CASSDRGQGANEQFF. The DNA for the CDR3 is TGTGCCAGCAGCGACCGGGGACAGGGGGCGAATGAGCAGTTCTTC.

The CDR3 DNA is TGCAGCGCTGGGGTAAACAGGGGGCGGCTGTCCCATCCCGATGGAATCACCGGGGAGCTGTTTTTT. Translated: CSAGVNRGRLSHPDGITGELFF. The genes are TRBV29-1 and TRBJ2-2; 9 bases map to TRBD1. V shed 7 bases and J 4 bases; nucleotides not matched to a gene: 31. The germline V gene has CDR1 SQVTM and CDR2 ANQGSEA. The CDR3 extends over 22 amino acids.

This chain uses TRBV29-1 with TRBJ1-2; 7 bases fit TRBD1. The V and J ends lost 3 bases and 7 bases, in that order; junction bases with no gene match: 5. The CDR3 consists of 12 residues. Germline assignment: CDR1 SQVTM and CDR2 ANQGSEA. The CDR3 spells CSVDKGAGGYTF. The CDR3 bases are TGCAGCGTTGATAAGGGGGCCGGTGGCTACACCTTC.

The rearrangement uses TRBV5-5 and TRBJ2-3, with 9 bases identical to TRBD1. Germline-derived CDR1 and CDR2 are SGHKS and YYEKEE (reference sequence). V lost 1 base, J lost 6 bases, and 18 bases stayed unmatched. This CDR3 comprises 19 residues. The CDR3 is CASSLRQGVPSWVPDTQYF. The CDR3, as DNA: TGTGCCAGCAGCTTGCGACAGGGGGTGCCCTCTTGGGTTCCGGATACGCAGTATTTT. The variable domain in full, completed from reference TRBV5-5 and TRBJ2-3, reads DAGVTQSPTHLIKTRGQQVTLRCSPISGHKSVSWYQQVLGQGPQFIFQYYEKEERGRGNFPDRFSARQFPNYSSELNVNALLLGDSALYLCASSLRQGVPSWVPDTQYFGPGTRLTVL.

The rearrangement uses TRBV6-6 and TRBJ1-4, with no clear D. Trimming took 2 bases from V and 6 from J, leaving 10 bases between them. The length of the CDR3 is 14 residues. CDR1 and CDR2 from the germline V gene are MNHNY and SVGAGI (reference sequence). The CDR3 DNA reads TGTGCCAGCAGTTACGCCTGGAGGGATGAAAAACTGTTTTTT. It translates to CASSYAWRDEKLFF.

CDR3 nucleotide sequence: TGCGCCAGCAGCCCATACGCCGGGTTCCAAGAGACCCAGTACTTC. This translates into CASSPYAGFQETQYF. The chain uses TRBV4-1 and TRBJ2-5; unclear D gene. The CDR3 has 15 amino acids. Trimming removed 4 bases at V and 1 base at J, with 13 bases between. The germline CDR1 and CDR2 sequences are MGHRA and YSYEKL.